Each of the 18 T cell receptor beta chains below was sequenced from the same sample in a study of glioma-infiltrating T cells after dendritic cell vaccination. Produced via immunoSEQ multiplex PCR; TCRdb's table is partial and in-frame only. The sample records just under 60,000 clones, roughly 80% being singletons. Time point in this sample: after dendritic cell vaccination, including at tumor progression/relapse. Material: blood, obtained after dendritic cell vaccination. Receptor source: a human donor with glioblastoma.

CDR3 bases: TGTGCCAGCAGCTTATTCAGGGGCGAGCAGTACTTC. This encodes CASSLFRGEQYF. This rearrangement joins TRBV14 to TRBJ2-7; the D gene is possibly TRBD1 (6 bases). The CDR3 extends over 12 amino acids. Germline CDR1 is SGHDN and CDR2 is FVKESK. Trimming shortened V by 5 bases and J by 6 bases, and 11 bases separated the two germline ends.

This sequence joins TRBV7-6 and TRBJ2-7; 8 bases are a match to TRBD1. The germline gives CDR1 SGHVS, CDR2 FNYEAQ. This CDR3 is 16 amino acids long. Trimming cost V 5 bases and J 3 bases; bases outside gene matches: 12. CDR3 nucleotides: TGTGCCAGCAGCGGGCCCAATGGGGACAGGAACTACGAGCAGTACTTC. Protein product: CASSGPNGDRNYEQYF. The full variable domain, in which reference TRBV7-6 and TRBJ2-7 provide the parts outside the CDR3, is GAGVSQSPRYKVTKRGQDVALRCDPISGHVSLYWYRQALGQGPEFLTYFNYEAQQDKSGLPNDRFSAERPEGSISTLTIQRTEQRDSAMYRCASSGPNGDRNYEQYFGPGTRLTVT.

This clone was seen more than once but under ten times. This chain connects TRBV7-2 to TRBJ1-2; D uncertain. Per the germline V gene, CDR1 is SGHTA and CDR2 is FQGNSA. CDR3 size: 16 residues. The V and J ends lost 5 bases and 0 bases respectively, with 16 bases between them. The CDR3 sequence: CASSLSSEGANYGYTF. CDR3 DNA sequence: TGTGCCAGCAGCCTCAGCTCCGAGGGAGCTAACTATGGCTACACCTTC.

This chain connects TRBV29-1 to TRBJ2-6; 9 bases match TRBD1. The CDR3 has 14 amino acids. From germline, CDR1 is SQVTM and CDR2 ANQGSEA. Trimming removed 4 bases from V and 2 bases from J; junction bases left unmatched: 0. The CDR3 DNA sequence: TGCAGCGTTGGGGACAGGGCTGGGGCCAACGTCCTGACTTTC. Its translation is CSVGDRAGANVLTF. The whole variable domain, remainder taken from reference TRBV29-1 and TRBJ2-6, is SAVISQKPSRDICQRGTSLTIQCQVDSQVTMMFWYRQQPGQSLTLIATANQGSEATYESGFVIDKFPISRPNLTFSTLTVSNMSPEDSSIYLCSVGDRAGANVLTFGAGSRLTVL.

Details on this clone: A read error may produce the germline difference seen at one junction end. The rearrangement uses TRBV7-6 and TRBJ1-4; D is uncertain. Germline V gene sequence: CDR1 SGHVS, CDR2 FNYEAQ. The CDR3 sequence is 12 residues long. The CDR3 DNA follows: TGTGCCAGCAGCTTCGTTGGAGTCGGTATGGTTTTT. Translating it yields CASSFVGVGMVF.

This clone has more than one count but fewer than ten. V and J are TRBV29-1 and TRBJ2-2, with 7 bases identical to TRBD1. J gave up 1 base and V 6 bases, and 2 bases lay outside the gene matches. The CDR3 has 13 amino acids. Per germline, CDR1 SQVTM and CDR2 ANQGSEA. CDR3 in DNA: TGCAGCGTGGGGGACAGGAACACCGGGGAGCTGTTTTTT. Its protein product is CSVGDRNTGELFF.

The chain has TRBV10-2 and TRBJ1-2; no clear D gene. The CDR3 spans 15 residues. V was shortened by 0 bases and J by 4 bases, with 12 bases between the two germline ends. The germline CDR1 and CDR2 sequences are WSHSY and SAAADI. This chain's CDR3 is CASSESIGISYGYTF. As DNA, the CDR3 is TGCGCCAGCAGTGAGTCGATCGGGATTAGCTATGGCTACACCTTC.

The genes are TRBV27 and TRBJ2-2; D gene unclear. The length of the CDR3 is 13 residues. CDR1 is MNHEY, CDR2 SMNVEV, per germline (reference sequence). V lost 5 bases, J lost 1 base, and 5 bases lay in between. This CDR3 reads CASSVMNTGELFF. In DNA form, the CDR3 reads TGTGCCAGCAGTGTCATGAACACCGGGGAGCTGTTTTTT.

Only a few counts were recorded for this clone. The rearrangement joins TRBV29-1 to TRBJ1-2, with TRBD1 identical over 7 bases. The germline gives CDR1 SQVTM, CDR2 ANQGSEA. The CDR3 contains 12 residues. The V gene end was trimmed by 5 bases and the J gene end by 8 bases; junction bases not matched to a gene: 8. The CDR3 DNA sequence: TGCAGCGTTCTGACAGGGCCGGAGGGCTACACCTTC. This sequence encodes CSVLTGPEGYTF.

This clone has a handful of counts. The chain is built from TRBV6-6 and TRBJ1-1, with unresolved D. V dropped 6 bases and J dropped 5 bases, with 13 bases sitting between them. The CDR3 length is 13 residues. The germline V gene has CDR1 MNHNY and CDR2 SVGAGI (reference sequence). The CDR3 here is CASRNGVFTEAFF. The CDR3 DNA sequence: TGTGCCAGCAGGAACGGGGTTTTTACTGAAGCTTTCTTT.

The rearrangement joins TRBV7-2 to TRBJ2-5, with TRBD1 identical over 10 bases. The J call is in doubt because the DNA end fits TRBJ2-7 better. The CDR3 runs to 14 residues. Germline V gene lookup returns CDR1 SGHTA and CDR2 FQGNSA. The chain's CDR3 is CASSLGQGTHEQYF. For the CDR3, the DNA is TGTGCCAGCAGCCTGGGACAGGGGACCCACGAGCAGTACTTC.

The chain carries TRBV2 and TRBJ2-1; possibly TRBD2 for D (7 bases). The CDR3 consists of 16 residues. Trimming removed 4 bases from V and 3 bases from J, with 16 bases in between. Germline V gene sequence: CDR1 SNHLY, CDR2 FYNNEI. CDR3 DNA: TGTGCCAGCAGTGTTGTGGGAAGGGGGGGCTACAATGAGCAGTTCTTC. As protein: CASSVVGRGGYNEQFF.

The J gene is TRBJ2-3, the V gene TRBV5-1; D is undetermined. Germline CDR1 reads SGHRS; CDR2 reads YFSETQ. The CDR3 loop spans 14 amino acids. With 0 bases removed from V and 2 bases from J, the gap between germline ends came to 7 bases. As DNA, the CDR3 is TGCGCCAGCAGCTTGGATAGACACACAGATACGCAGTATTTT. It encodes CASSLDRHTDTQYF.

The CDR3 nucleotides are TGTGCCAGCAGGAACAGATATAGTACTGTCAACGAGCAGTACTTC. This gives the protein CASRNRYSTVNEQYF. J is TRBJ2-7 and V is TRBV27; no reliable D call. This CDR3 spans 15 amino acids. CDR1 and CDR2 (germline): MNHEY, SMNVEV (reference sequence). The germline V and J ends were trimmed by 6 bases and 5 bases, with 20 bases remaining between them.

This chain uses TRBV7-9 with TRBJ2-1; D ambiguous. CDR3 length: 12 residues. CDR1 is SEHNR and CDR2 is FQNEAQ in the germline V gene (reference sequence). The germline V and J ends were trimmed by 5 bases and 7 bases, with 9 bases remaining between them. Written as DNA, the CDR3 is TGTGCCAGCAGCCCTCAGTCGAATGAGCAGTTCTTC. Protein: CASSPQSNEQFF.

This clone was observed a handful of times. The genes are TRBV5-1 and TRBJ1-5; the match to TRBD1 covers 9 bases. The CDR3 sequence is 16 residues long. The germline CDR1 and CDR2 sequences are SGHRS and YFSETQ. Losses at the gene ends were 7 bases for V and 2 bases for J; bases not matched to a gene: 10. Written as DNA, the CDR3 is TGCGCCAGCGAAAACCGGGACAGGGAGCGCAATCAGCCCCAGCATTTT. Protein: CASENRDRERNQPQHF.

This chain uses TRBV11-2 with TRBJ2-3; D is possibly TRBD2 (5 bases). CDR3 length equals 15 residues. Trimming took 5 bases from V and 0 from J, leaving 12 bases between them. Per the germline V gene, CDR1 is SGHAT and CDR2 is FQNNGV. The CDR3 is CASSRSGSSTDTQYF. CDR3 nucleotides: TGTGCCAGCAGCCGCTCGGGATCTAGCACAGATACGCAGTATTTT.

The chain joins TRBV4-2 to TRBJ2-2; 8 bases line up with TRBD1. The V gene end was trimmed by 3 bases and the J gene end by 5 bases; junction bases not matched to a gene: 5. CDR3 length equals 15 residues. In germline, CDR1 is LGHNA, CDR2 YNFKEQ. This CDR3 is CASSQAGGRTGELFF. The CDR3 DNA reads as TGTGCCAGCAGCCAGGCAGGGGGCAGGACCGGGGAGCTGTTTTTT.